This TCR beta chain derives from a study of cytotoxic CD8 clonotypes in ibrutinib-treated CLL. The V gene's germline CDR1 is MGHDK and CDR2 SYGVNS. The V and J ends lost 4 bases and 2 bases respectively, with 11 bases between them. This CDR3 comprises 15 residues. Some clones are missing from TCRdb's copy, which holds only in-frame ones; the method was immunoSEQ multiplex PCR. Altogether about 130,000 clones are present, 75% to 90% being singletons, with the ten largest covering around 2%. The material was PBMCs, obtained after 24 months of ibrutinib treatment. The rearrangement joins TRBV25-1 to TRBJ2-2, with D maybe TRBD2 (6 bases). The sequence derives from a human donor with chronic lymphocytic leukemia. CDR3 protein: CASSVSGSNTGELFF. The CDR3 region has the DNA TGTGCCAGCAGTGTCAGCGGGTCAAACACCGGGGAGCTGTTTTTT. The full variable domain, rest sourced from reference TRBV25-1 and TRBJ2-2, is EADIYQTPRYLVIGTGKKITLECSQTMGHDKMYWYQQDPGMELHLIHYSYGVNSTEKGDLSSESTVSRIRTEHFPLTLESARPSHTSQYLCASSVSGSNTGELFFGEGSRLTVL.